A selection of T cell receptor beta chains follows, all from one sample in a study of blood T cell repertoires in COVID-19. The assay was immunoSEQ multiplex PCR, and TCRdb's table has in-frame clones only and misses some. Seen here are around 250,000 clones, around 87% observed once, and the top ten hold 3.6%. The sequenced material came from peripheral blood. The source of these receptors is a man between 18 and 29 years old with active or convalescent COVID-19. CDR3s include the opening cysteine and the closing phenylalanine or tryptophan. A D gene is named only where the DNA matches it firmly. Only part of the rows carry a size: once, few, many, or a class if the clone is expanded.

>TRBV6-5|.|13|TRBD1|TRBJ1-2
CASSSRQGAGYTF
TGTGCCAGCAGCAGTAGACAGGGGGCAGGCTACACCTTC
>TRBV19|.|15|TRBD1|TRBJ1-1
CATDESGQGNTEAFF
TGTGCCACCGATGAGTCGGGACAGGGGAACACTGAAGCTTTCTTT
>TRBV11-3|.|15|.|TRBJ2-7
CASSLGRGGSYEQYF
TGTGCCAGCAGCTTAGGTCGCGGAGGCTCCTACGAGCAGTACTTC
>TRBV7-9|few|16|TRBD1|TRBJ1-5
CASSLSGTGGREPQHF
TGTGCCAGCAGCTTAAGCGGGACAGGGGGCCGGGAGCCCCAGCATTTT
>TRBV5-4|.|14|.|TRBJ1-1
CASSLDRSYTEAFF
TGTGCCAGCAGCTTGGACAGGTCTTACACTGAAGCTTTCTTT
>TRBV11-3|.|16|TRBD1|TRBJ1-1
CASSSDPQGVRTEAFF
TGTGCCAGCAGCTCAGACCCTCAGGGGGTACGCACTGAAGCTTTCTTT
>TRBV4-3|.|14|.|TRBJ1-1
CASSQVWGGTEAFF
TGCGCCAGCAGCCAAGTGTGGGGAGGAACTGAAGCTTTCTTT
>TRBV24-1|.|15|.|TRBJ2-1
CATSEADSYYNEQFF
TGTGCCACCAGTGAAGCGGACTCCTACTACAATGAGCAGTTCTTC
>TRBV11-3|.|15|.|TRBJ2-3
CASSRGGTVPNTQYF
TGTGCCAGCAGCCGGGGGGGGACAGTTCCAAATACGCAGTATTTT
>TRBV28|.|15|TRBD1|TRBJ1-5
CASSFNRGENQPQHF
TGTGCCAGCAGTTTCAACAGGGGTGAGAATCAGCCCCAGCATTTT
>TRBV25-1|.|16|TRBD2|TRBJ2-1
CASSEWPGGSKGEQFF
TGTGCCAGCAGTGAGTGGCCGGGGGGTAGCAAGGGGGAGCAGTTCTTC
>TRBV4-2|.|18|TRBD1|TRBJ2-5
CASSPLGRGRLVTETQYF
TGTGCCAGCAGCCCACTCGGCAGGGGGCGCTTGGTTACAGAGACCCAGTACTTC
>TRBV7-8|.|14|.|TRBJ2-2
CASSLGANTGELFF
TGTGCCAGCAGCTTAGGGGCAAACACCGGGGAGCTGTTTTTT
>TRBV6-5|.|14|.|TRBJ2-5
CASSYSTGRETQYF
TGTGCCAGCAGTTACTCGACCGGGAGAGAGACCCAGTACTTC
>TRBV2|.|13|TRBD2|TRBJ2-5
CASEVGGIETQYF
TGTGCCAGCGAGGTGGGAGGGATAGAGACCCAGTACTTC
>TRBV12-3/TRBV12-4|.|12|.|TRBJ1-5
CASSLRRRPQHF
TGTGCCAGCAGTTTAAGGCGGCGGCCCCAGCATTTT
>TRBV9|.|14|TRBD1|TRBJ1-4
CASSYGQGGEKLFF
TGTGCCAGCAGCTACGGACAGGGGGGTGAAAAACTGTTTTTT
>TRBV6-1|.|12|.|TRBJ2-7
CASSEGGVEQYF
TGTGCCAGCAGTGAAGGCGGGGTCGAGCAGTACTTC
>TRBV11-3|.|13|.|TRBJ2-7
CASSLTEPYEQYF
TGTGCCAGCAGCTTAACAGAGCCCTACGAGCAGTACTTC
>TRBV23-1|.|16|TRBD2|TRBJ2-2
CASSQCGGRAPGELFF
TGCGCCAGCAGTCAATGCGGCGGGAGGGCCCCCGGGGAGCTGTTTTTT
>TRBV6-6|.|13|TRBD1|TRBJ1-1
CASSYSDRKEAFF
TGTGCCAGCAGTTACTCGGACAGGAAGGAAGCTTTCTTT
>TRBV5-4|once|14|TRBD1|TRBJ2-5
CASSHGQDQETQYF
TGTGCCAGCAGCCACGGACAGGACCAAGAGACCCAGTACTTC
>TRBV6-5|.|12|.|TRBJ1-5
CATFITGQPQHF
TGTGCCACCTTTATTACAGGGCAGCCCCAGCATTTT
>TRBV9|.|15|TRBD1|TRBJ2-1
CASSATGLNYNEQFF
TGTGCCAGCAGCGCGACAGGGCTAAACTACAATGAGCAGTTCTTC
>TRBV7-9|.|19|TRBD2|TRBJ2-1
CASSRSGRTGGEMGNEQFF
TGTGCCAGCAGCCGGTCCGGGCGGACGGGAGGCGAGATGGGGAATGAGCAGTTCTTC
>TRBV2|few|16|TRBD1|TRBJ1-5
CASTPVGQGFGQPQHF
TGTGCCAGCACCCCGGTGGGACAGGGGTTTGGTCAGCCCCAGCATTTT
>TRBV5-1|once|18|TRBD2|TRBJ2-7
CASSLAPGTSGRLYEQYF
TGCGCCAGCAGCTTGGCCCCAGGAACTAGCGGGAGGTTATACGAGCAGTACTTC